This record covers a single TCR beta chain. This clone's antigen is unknown. Qualities for individual bases were not recorded, and no much larger clone is one base off. The Qiagen DNeasy kit was used to extract genomic DNA both from unsorted PBMCs and from the negatively selected CD4+ and CD8+ fractions. Amplification of TCR beta CDR3 regions was done by immunoSEQ multiplex PCR with primers that anneal to V and J segments. A synthetic immune receptor repertoire was used to minimize amplification bias, and any residual bias was removed computationally once sequencing was done. Turning to the authors' computational methods: Custom Python scripts were used to quantify repertoire diversity as the Shannon entropy index. Unsorted, CD4+ and CD8+ repertoires were analyzed separately, except in combined analyses where CD4+ and CD8+ sequences were merged in silico. Clonal expansion was defined as a frequency increase of at least 2-fold after treatment compared with C1D1, and clones undetected at baseline were assigned a pseudocount of 0.5. Clones with 0 or 1 copy at C1D1 were classified as singleton clones, and clones with 2 or more copies were classified as non-singleton clones. Clones expanded in unsorted samples were labelled as CD4+, CD8+ or unknown by matching protein sequences in sorted samples from the same patient. Wilcoxon tests on paired samples were used to test diversity changes from C1D1 to C4D1. In TCRdb, the immuneACCESS table is reduced to in-frame sequences with V and J assigned. These tables do not hold every clone; where another copy was compared, an unresolved V gene accounts for under half, and the others remain unexplained. That table gives V, J and clone size, and the DNA gave D and trimming. The sample table holds about 30,000 clones, of which 80% to 90% were seen once. Approximately 0.88% of the sample comes from the top ten.

Sample time point, as interpreted from the label and publication: cycle 4 day 1 (C4D1), after less than seven weeks of nivolumab. Relapse after autologous stem cell transplantation had occurred in all trial patients, and cohorts A, B and C were distinguished by prior brentuximab vedotin exposure. A Miltenyi CD4+ T cell isolation kit was used for magnetic negative selection to purify CD4+ T cells from thawed PBMCs. The trial cohort comprised fewer than 65 patients with relapsed/refractory classical Hodgkin lymphoma whose best overall responses were complete response, partial response or progressive disease. Single-agent nivolumab was administered to trial patients in the multi-cohort phase II CheckMate 205 trial. Best overall response was determined by an independent review committee according to the 2007 International Working Group response criteria. Trial PBMCs were obtained immediately prior to nivolumab initiation (C1D1) and on therapy at cycle 2 day 1 and cycle 4 day 1. Peripheral blood was collected in 8 mL Vacutainer Cell Preparation Tubes, from which PBMCs were isolated by centrifugation and then cryopreserved. Purified CD4+ and CD8+ fractions were generated only in cases for which an additional PBMC sample was available. Magnetically labelled cells were removed on LS columns in a quadroMACS separator, and the flow-through was collected as the purified fraction.

From its cysteine to its phenylalanine, the CDR3 spans 16 amino acids. Only the CDR3 portion is preserved as DNA: 48 bases, with reading frame beginning at the first base. In the germline V gene, CDR1 corresponds to SGHTA and CDR2 to FQGTGA. Unmatched junction bases come to 6, with V trimmed by 4 bases and J by 2 bases. The data were taken from a study of PD-1 blockade in classical Hodgkin lymphoma (dated by TCRdb to between 2020 and 2021). In terms of the full investigation: Nivolumab dosing was 3 mg/kg intravenously every 2 weeks, continuing until either disease progression or unacceptable toxicity. The study used CyTOF and TCR beta sequencing to define a peripheral blood immune signature of response to PD-1 blockade in classical Hodgkin lymphoma. What the authors observed across the whole study: Baseline TCR diversity was reported to be lower in newly diagnosed patients than in healthy donors and to be lower still in relapsed/refractory patients. By C4D1, a significant rise was seen in CD4+ TCR diversity but not in CD8+ TCR diversity (p=0.0027 vs p=0.16), and the rise was most apparent among complete responders (p=0.02). Trial patients with a complete response had baseline diversity similar to that of newly diagnosed patients, while partial responders and progressors had significantly lower diversity. Diversity was lower in patients who began nivolumab less than 1 year after ASCT, so these patients were left out of later analyses to avoid confounding by immune reconstitution. Only a single clinical trial cohort was studied, and what caused the repertoire differences, possibly disease activity or prior therapy, remained undefined.

The sequencing used CD4+ T cells from blood, collected before the fourth cycle of nivolumab. In this chain, TRBV7-3 is recombined with TRBJ2-5; 11 central bases correspond to TRBD2. The receptor was isolated from a human donor with classical Hodgkin lymphoma. CDR3 protein: CASSSSGGSYQETQYF. The DNA is TGTGCCAGCAGCTCTAGCGGGGGGTCTTATCAAGAGACCCAGTACTTC.